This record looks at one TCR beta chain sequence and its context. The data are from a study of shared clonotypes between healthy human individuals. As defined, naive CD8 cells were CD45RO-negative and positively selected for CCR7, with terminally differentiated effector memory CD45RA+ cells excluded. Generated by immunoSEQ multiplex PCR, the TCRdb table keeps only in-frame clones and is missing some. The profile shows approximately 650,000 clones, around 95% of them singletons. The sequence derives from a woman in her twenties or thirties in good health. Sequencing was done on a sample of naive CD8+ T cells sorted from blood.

CDR3 sequence reads: CASSPPTGTDTQYF. The CDR3, as DNA: TGTGCCAGCAGCCCCCCCACAGGCACAGATACGCAGTATTTT. This rearrangement joins TRBV13 to TRBJ2-3; no firm D call. The germline CDR1 and CDR2 sequences are PRHDT and FYEKMQ (reference sequence). The CDR3 contains 14 residues. V lost 5 bases and J lost 1, with 10 bases in between.